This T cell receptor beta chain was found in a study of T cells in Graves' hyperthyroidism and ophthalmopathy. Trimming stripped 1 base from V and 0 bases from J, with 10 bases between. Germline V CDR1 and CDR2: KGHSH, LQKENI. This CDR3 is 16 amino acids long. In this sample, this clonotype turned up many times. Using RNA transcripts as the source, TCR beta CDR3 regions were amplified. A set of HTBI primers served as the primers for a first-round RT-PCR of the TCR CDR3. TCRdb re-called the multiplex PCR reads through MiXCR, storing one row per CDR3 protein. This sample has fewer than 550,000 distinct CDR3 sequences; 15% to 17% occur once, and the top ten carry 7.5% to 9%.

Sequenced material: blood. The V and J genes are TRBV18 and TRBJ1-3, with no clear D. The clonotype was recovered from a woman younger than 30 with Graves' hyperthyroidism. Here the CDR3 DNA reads TGTGCCAGCTCACCACAATCGGAGAGCTCTGGAAACACCATATATTTT. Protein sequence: CASSPQSESSGNTIYF.